This T cell receptor beta chain was sequenced in a study of T cells in Graves' hyperthyroidism and ophthalmopathy. Study overall: Peripheral blood samples were taken at initial diagnosis, prior to any treatment.

CDR1 and CDR2 from the germline V gene are LNHDA and SQIVND (reference sequence). J lost 4 bases, V lost 7 bases, and 15 bases had no gene match. The CDR3 totals 18 residues. Amplified TCR beta CDR3 regions came from RNA transcripts. First-round RT-PCR targeting the TCR CDR3 was performed with the HTBI primer set. In TCRdb, the multiplex PCR reads were re-called with MiXCR into one record per CDR3 protein. The sample has about 360,000 distinct CDR3 sequences, roughly 13% seen once. The rearrangement joins TRBV19 to TRBJ2-6; the match to TRBD2 covers 8 bases. The sequencing sample was made of blood. The clonotype comes from a young woman with Graves' hyperthyroidism. The DNA for the CDR3 is TGTGCCAGTAACGACGGGGGGGCCAGACCCCCCGGGGCCAACGTCCTGACTTTC. Protein: CASNDGGARPPGANVLTF. The full variable domain, in which reference TRBV19 and TRBJ2-6 provide the parts outside the CDR3, is DGGITQSPKYLFRKEGQNVTLSCEQNLNHDAMYWYRQDPGQGLRLIYYSQIVNDFQKGDIAEGYSVSREKKESFPLTVTSAQKNPTAFYLCASNDGGARPPGANVLTFGAGSRLTVL.